This section outlines one T cell receptor (beta chain) sequence together with its context. Its antigen is undetermined. TCRdb's table, derived via immunoSEQ multiplex PCR, lists solely in-frame clones and lacks some. The top ten clones hold 0.25% to 0.3% of a sample with roughly 110,000 clones, almost 95% of them seen once. This specimen comes from a study of T cell repertoires and HLA-DP antigens. Study background: Transduced HeLa cells presented HLA-DP to CD4+ T cells.

Trimming at V came to 1 base and at J to 4 bases, leaving 1 base not matched to a gene. Germline CDR1 is SGHDT and CDR2 is YYEEEE. The CDR3 sequence is 13 residues long. Sequenced sample: CD4+ T cells from PBMCs. The gene calls are TRBV5-6 and TRBJ1-2, with 7 bases identical to TRBD1. The sequence was collected from a woman aged 18-30 years in good health and CMV-seronegative. The CDR3 here is CASSLNRGYGYTF. DNA of the CDR3: TGTGCCAGCAGCTTGAACAGGGGCTATGGCTACACCTTC.